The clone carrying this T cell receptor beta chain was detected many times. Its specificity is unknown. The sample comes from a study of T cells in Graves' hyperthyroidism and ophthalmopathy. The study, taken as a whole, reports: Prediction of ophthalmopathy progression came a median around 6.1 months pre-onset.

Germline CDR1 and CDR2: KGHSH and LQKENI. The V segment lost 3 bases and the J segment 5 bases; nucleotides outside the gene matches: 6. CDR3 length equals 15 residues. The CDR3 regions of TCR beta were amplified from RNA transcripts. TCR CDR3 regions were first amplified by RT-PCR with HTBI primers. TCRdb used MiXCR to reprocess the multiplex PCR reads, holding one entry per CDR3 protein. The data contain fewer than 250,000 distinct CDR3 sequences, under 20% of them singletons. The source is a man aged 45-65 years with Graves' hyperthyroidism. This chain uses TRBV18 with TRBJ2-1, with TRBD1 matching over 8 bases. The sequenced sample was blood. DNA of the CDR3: TGTGCCAGCTCACCCGACAGGGGTTCCCACAATGAGCAGTTCTTC. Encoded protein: CASSPDRGSHNEQFF.